This T cell receptor (beta chain) was captured in a study of cytomegalovirus exposure and HLA in healthy donors. At the level of the study: An early data release held some 85 million unique TCRs from HLA-typed donors. Caucasian-associated ancestry cluster membership applied to under 85% of over 350 genotyped donors. Study results and caveats: The study recorded fewer than 200 TCR beta chains that were cytomegalovirus-associated.

PCR amplification relied on 60 Vbeta primers (plus 13 Jbeta primers). Authors' data handling: Roughly 11 million shared chains were among around 80 million unique TCR beta chains counted in a later analysis. TCRdb's copy holds only in-frame clones and misses some; the assay was immunoSEQ multiplex PCR. Clone size and V and J calls were adopted from that table, with D and trimming inferred from the DNA. The data hold around 68,000 clones, with roughly 85% observed a single time. A remark on this clone: The antigen remains undetermined.

What was sequenced was PBMCs. The receptor comes from a female donor in good health and CMV-seronegative.

CDR3 sequence: CASSQGAGRNEQFF. The CDR3 DNA is TGCGCCAGCAGCCAAGGAGCGGGTCGGAATGAGCAGTTCTTC. J is TRBJ2-1 and V is TRBV4-3, with D possibly matching TRBD2 (6 bases). Trimming left V 1 base short and J 7 bases short, with 11 bases between. This CDR3 has 14 amino acids. Germline V gives CDR1 LGHNA, CDR2 YSLEER.